The 13 T cell receptor beta chains below were found in one sample sequenced in a study of lymphopenia after photon versus proton radiotherapy. Method: immunoSEQ multiplex PCR; TCRdb's copy keeps in-frame clones and lacks some. The sample yields tens of thousands of clones, 85% to 90% seen once. The source was peripheral blood, collected from a patient treated with proton-based radiotherapy. These receptors came from a woman in her 70s with pancreatic cancer. Some clones in this sample may be carry-over from other donors' samples.

The chain uses TRBV27 and TRBJ2-2; D ambiguous. The V and J ends lost 7 bases and 1 base respectively, with 19 bases between them. Germline CDR1 and CDR2: MNHEY and SMNVEV (reference sequence). There are 17 residues in the CDR3. For the CDR3, the DNA is TGTGCCAGCAAGCAATCCACCCCATCACGGAACACCGGGGAGCTGTTTTTT. This codes for CASKQSTPSRNTGELFF.

The rearrangement uses TRBV19 and TRBJ2-5; 9 bases agree with TRBD1. V gave up 6 bases and J gave up 7 bases; unmatched junction bases: 15. Germline V lookup: CDR1 LNHDA, CDR2 SQIVND (reference sequence). CDR3 length: 16 amino acids. CDR3 coding DNA: TGTGCCAGTAGCGCAATATCCGGGACAGGGTTTGGGACCCAGTACTTC. Translation gives CASSAISGTGFGTQYF.

This rearrangement joins TRBV19 to TRBJ1-1, with D unclear. Trimming took off 5 bases at V and 7 bases at J, with 17 bases between the two ends. Germline assignment: CDR1 LNHDA and CDR2 SQIVND (reference sequence). The CDR3 spans 14 residues. Here the CDR3 DNA reads TGTGCCAGTAGTCTCCCCGTGGGCGGCGGTGAAGCTTTCTTT. Translated: CASSLPVGGGEAFF.

The chain uses TRBV10-3 and TRBJ1-2; D call uncertain. Germline CDR1 ENHRY, CDR2 SYGVKD. The CDR3 length is 16 residues. Trimming took 3 bases from V and 1 from J, leaving 15 bases between them. For the CDR3, the DNA is TGTGCCATCAGTGATAATAGGCAGATTATTAACTATGGCTACACCTTC. Protein: CAISDNRQIINYGYTF.

This clone was counted a single time. This rearrangement joins TRBV29-1 to TRBJ1-2, with D perhaps TRBD1 (6 bases). Looked up from germline, CDR1 is SQVTM and CDR2 is ANQGSEA. The CDR3 covers 12 residues. V was cut by 4 bases and J by 6 bases, with 12 bases left in between. The CDR3 DNA sequence: TGCAGCGTTGTGCGGGGGGCGAATGGCTACACCTTC. Protein sequence: CSVVRGANGYTF.

V is TRBV7-2 and J is TRBJ2-1, with 7 bases fitting TRBD2. Unmatched junction bases numbered 11, after V lost 3 bases and J lost 3 bases. The CDR3 consists of 17 residues. Germline V gene lookup returns CDR1 SGHTA and CDR2 FQGNSA. CDR3 loop: CASSFSGGRALYNEQFF. CDR3 sequence (DNA): TGTGCCAGCAGCTTCAGTGGTGGGAGGGCCCTCTACAATGAGCAGTTCTTC.

The CDR3 sequence: CASRGQAGIHSPLHF. The CDR3 DNA is TGTGCCAGCAGGGGACAGGCAGGGATTCATTCACCCCTCCACTTT. The rearrangement uses TRBV27 and TRBJ1-6; TRBD1 aligns across 8 bases. The CDR3 has 15 residues. J lost 8 bases, V lost 6 bases, and 9 bases had no gene match. Germline CDR1 reads MNHEY; CDR2 reads SMNVEV (reference sequence).

This clone has just a few counts. J is TRBJ2-1 and V is TRBV19; 10 bases match TRBD2. V gave up 3 bases and J gave up 5 bases; unmatched junction bases: 13. CDR1 and CDR2 from the germline V gene are LNHDA and SQIVND (reference sequence). This CDR3 is built from 18 residues. The CDR3 spells CASSIRLAGVPEDNEQFF. The CDR3 coding sequence is TGTGCCAGTAGTATTAGGCTAGCGGGAGTCCCGGAGGACAATGAGCAGTTCTTC. The full variable domain, rest sourced from reference TRBV19 and TRBJ2-1, is DGGITQSPKYLFRKEGQNVTLSCEQNLNHDAMYWYRQDPGQGLRLIYYSQIVNDFQKGDIAEGYSVSREKKESFPLTVTSAQKNPTAFYLCASSIRLAGVPEDNEQFFGPGTRLTVL.

The CDR3 spells CASSEGSYYEQYF. The CDR3, as DNA: TGCGCCAGCAGTGAAGGCAGCTACTACGAGCAGTACTTC. This chain joins TRBV10-2 and TRBJ2-7; D unclear. This CDR3 is built from 13 residues. Germline V lookup: CDR1 WSHSY, CDR2 SAAADI. The V end lost 3 bases, the J end lost 3 bases, and 9 bases lay between the germline ends.

This sequence joins TRBV2 and TRBJ2-7; D gene unclear. The V end lost 3 bases, the J end lost 7 bases, and 16 bases lay between the germline ends. The CDR3 length is 14 residues. Germline V gene sequence: CDR1 SNHLY, CDR2 FYNNEI. CDR3 residues: CASSDRPSLGEQYF. CDR3 nucleotide sequence: TGTGCCAGCAGTGATAGACCGTCCCTTGGGGAGCAGTACTTC.

V is TRBV29-1 and J is TRBJ1-1, with D maybe TRBD1 (6 bases). The CDR3 is 13 residues long. Germline loops: CDR1 SQVTM, CDR2 ANQGSEA. V lost 1 base to trimming and J lost 5 bases, with 11 bases between them. CDR3 in DNA: TGCAGCGTTGAAGGAGGGGGTGGTACTGAAGCTTTCTTT. Protein: CSVEGGGGTEAFF.

The V and J genes are TRBV29-1 and TRBJ1-2; possible D gene TRBD1, 5 bases. CDR3 length: 13 residues. V lost 3 bases and J 4 bases, leaving 12 bases between the germline ends. CDR1 is SQVTM and CDR2 is ANQGSEA in the germline V gene. The CDR3 bases are TGCAGCGTTGATGGTACGGGGGGCTATGGCTACACCTTC. It translates to CSVDGTGGYGYTF.

The J gene is TRBJ2-1, the V gene TRBV5-1; no clear D. The CDR3 is 12 amino acids. Trimming shortened V by 4 bases and J by 9 bases, and 11 bases separated the two germline ends. Germline lookup yields CDR1 SGHRS and CDR2 YFSETQ. The CDR3 nucleotides are TGCGCCAGCAGCGAGATGAAGGGTGAGCAGTTCTTC. This translates into CASSEMKGEQFF.